Listed here are 8 T cell receptor beta chains from one sample, sequenced in a study of CXCR3-negative and CXCR3-positive naive CD8 T cells. Study findings and constraints: CXCR3-positive naive cells carried more hydrophobic TRB CDR3s than CXCR3-negative ones.

UMI-labeled TRB cDNA libraries were prepared by 5' RACE. With the 5' RACE reads reprocessed, TCRdb shows one record per CDR3 protein and no DNA. In total, the table holds roughly 120,000 distinct CDR3 sequences. For these TCRs, the target antigens are not known. The sequencing input was naive CXCR3+ CD8+ T cells from blood. Subset described: CD45RO-CCR7+CD27+CD95- naive CD8+ T cells expressing CXCR3 (TNR3+). These TCRs come from a human donor in good health. Some clones in this sample may be carry-over from other donors' samples.

The CDR3 loop is CASSFFTGEDAGNTIYF. V gene TRBV7-9 combines with J gene TRBJ1-3; TCRdb reports TRBD1, a call that lacks DNA to check it against. The CDR3 length is 17 residues. Germline-derived CDR1 and CDR2 are SEHNR and FQNEAQ (reference sequence).

CDR3 loop: CASSQGPKAEAFF. This sequence joins TRBV7-3 and TRBJ1-1. The CDR3 has 13 amino acids. CDR1 is SGHTA, CDR2 FQGTGA, per germline.

The chain combines TRBV12-3 or TRBV12-4 with TRBJ1-1. This CDR3 spans 15 amino acids. This chain's CDR3 is CASSASGRYSTEAFF.

The chain's CDR3 is CSARDLDEGAQQYF. The chain combines TRBV20-1 with TRBJ2-7; TCRdb's assignment of TRBD1 cannot be checked, as there is no DNA. Germline V lookup: CDR1 DFQATT, CDR2 SNEGSKA (reference sequence). The CDR3 loop spans 14 amino acids.

CDR3 sequence: CASGSGTSSSDEQFF. V is TRBV5-1 and J is TRBJ2-1; TCRdb proposes TRBD2, but this gene call is untestable without DNA. The CDR3 extends over 15 amino acids. Germline lookup yields CDR1 SGHRS and CDR2 YFSETQ. The full variable domain, with the rest looked up from reference TRBV5-1 and TRBJ2-1, is KAGVTQTPRYLIKTRGQQVTLSCSPISGHRSVSWYQQTPGQGLQFLFEYFSETQRNKGNFPGRFSGRQFSNSRSEMNVSTLELGDSALYLCASGSGTSSSDEQFFGPGTRLTVL.

The gene calls are TRBV7-3 and TRBJ2-5; TCRdb indicates TRBD1, and absent DNA this call remains unverified. This CDR3 spans 13 amino acids. Germline assignment: CDR1 SGHTA and CDR2 FQGTGA. The CDR3 is CASSLFGKETQYF.

The chain recombines TRBV28 with TRBJ2-4; TCRdb gives TRBD1 as the D gene, but with no DNA this cannot be confirmed. The CDR3 consists of 16 residues. In germline, CDR1 is MDHEN, CDR2 SYDVKM. CDR3 residues: CASSPQGGRGKNIQYF. The whole variable domain, filled in from reference TRBV28 and TRBJ2-4, reads DVKVTQSSRYLVKRTGEKVFLECVQDMDHENMFWYRQDPGLGLRLIYFSYDVKMKEKGDIPEGYSVSREKKERFSLILESASTNQTSMYLCASSPQGGRGKNIQYFGAGTRLSVL.

V and J are TRBV7-9 and TRBJ2-7. Germline values: CDR1 SEHNR, CDR2 FQNEAQ (reference sequence). The CDR3 is 14 residues long. CDR3 residues: CASSSPQLTYEQYF.